This TCR beta chain was identified in a study of beta chain features in type 1 diabetes. Only one heparinised blood draw was taken per donor, and its volume averaged around 100 mL. Cell sorting via CD45RO/CCR7/CD25/CD127/CD95/CD27 was performed to obtain CD4+ naive, central memory, regulatory and stem cell-like memory cells. Reverse transcription of all isolated RNA meant that expressed TCRB transcripts were sequenced. Profiled with immunoSEQ multiplex PCR; TCRdb holds only in-frame clones, not every one. The sample has fewer than 150,000 clones; about 7% are singletons. About this clone itself: Its antigen is as yet unknown.

Study-wide results and limits: Healthy donors had naive, central memory and Treg TCRB repertoires that appeared less similar than those seen among patients. Insertion counts at VDJ junctions were lower in type 1 diabetes patients, who also showed more deletions there.

Germline V gene data show CDR1 as MDHEN and CDR2 as SYDVKM. The CDR3 is 15 residues long. The V gene lost 7 bases and the J gene lost 4 bases, with 19 bases spanning the gap. The sequence was obtained from a woman in her twenties or thirties in good health. Source material: central memory CD4+ T cells from blood. The rearrangement uses TRBV28 and TRBJ1-2; TRBD1 is a possible D gene (6 bases). In DNA, the CDR3 is TGTGCCAGCATTACAGGGTCCCCATCACTCTATGGCTACACCTTC. Its protein product is CASITGSPSLYGYTF.